This is a list of T cell receptor beta chains from one sample in a study of blood T cell repertoires in COVID-19. The repertoire was sequenced with immunoSEQ multiplex PCR; TCRdb's copy has only in-frame clones and lacks some. The table includes 250,000 to 350,000 clones, about 85% detected once. Sequenced: peripheral blood. All receptors derive from a human donor with COVID-19, enrolled during active disease. The donor label of this sample is uncertain. The CDR3 runs from the conserved cysteine through the conserved F or W. Each record gives: D gene, V gene, J gene, clone size, CDR3 protein, CDR3 DNA. A D gene is named only where the DNA matches it firmly. Clone size is shown for a subset of rows, as once, few, many or a class of expanded clone.

>TRBD2|TRBV3-1/TRBV3-2|TRBJ2-1|-
CASSATDPGGVNEQFF
TGTGCCAGCAGCGCAACCGACCCTGGGGGGGTTAATGAGCAGTTCTTC
>TRBD1|TRBV10-3|TRBJ1-6|-
CAISEWGDRGSSPLHF
TGTGCCATCAGTGAGTGGGGGGACAGGGGCAGTTCACCCCTCCACTTT
>-|TRBV11-3|TRBJ2-1|-
CASSLRDYKGGHNEQFF
TGTGCCAGCAGCCTCCGGGACTATAAGGGGGGCCACAATGAGCAGTTCTTC
>TRBD1|TRBV28|TRBJ1-2|-
CASSTPTGVRYGYTF
TGTGCCAGCAGTACCCCGACAGGGGTGAGATATGGCTACACCTTC
>-|TRBV3-1/TRBV3-2|TRBJ2-1|-
CASSQDTSILEQFF
TGTGCCAGCAGCCAAGATACGAGCATCCTTGAGCAGTTCTTC
>-|TRBV7-9|TRBJ1-1|-
CASSSGSSTEAFF
TGTGCCAGCAGCTCGGGATCCAGCACTGAAGCTTTCTTT
>TRBD1|TRBV11-3|TRBJ1-1|-
CASSSRWTGTFF
TGTGCCAGCAGCTCAAGGTGGACAGGGACTTTCTTT
>TRBD2|TRBV10-1|TRBJ2-7|-
CASLSLGLAGDRYEQYF
TGCGCCAGCCTTTCCTTAGGGCTAGCGGGAGACCGCTACGAGCAGTACTTC
>-|TRBV2|TRBJ2-2|-
CASSSSRRGIGELFF
TGTGCCAGCAGTAGTTCCCGTCGGGGGATTGGGGAGCTGTTTTTT
>-|TRBV16|TRBJ1-5|-
CASSPIILDQPQHF
TGTGCCAGCAGCCCGATAATACTGGATCAGCCCCAGCATTTT
>-|TRBV6-5|TRBJ1-6|-
CASSYRVPNSPLHF
TGTGCCAGCAGTTACCGGGTCCCAAATTCACCCCTCCACTTT
>-|TRBV24-1|TRBJ2-2|-
CATSVPDSGELFF
TGTGCCACCAGTGTGCCGGACAGCGGGGAGCTGTTTTTT
>TRBD1|TRBV5-1|TRBJ2-3|-
CASSTTGGVDTQYF
TGCGCCAGCAGCACGACAGGGGGCGTAGATACGCAGTATTTT
>TRBD1|TRBV28|TRBJ2-7|once
CASSPRGSLSYEQYF
TGTGCCAGCAGTCCCAGGGGGTCCCTATCCTACGAGCAGTACTTC
>-|TRBV12-3/TRBV12-4|TRBJ1-1|-
CASRRLAEDYAFF
TGTGCCAGCAGACGCCTTGCCGAGGATTACGCTTTCTTT
>-|TRBV11-2|TRBJ1-6|-
CASSPLRGNSPLHF
TGTGCCAGCAGCCCTTTGAGGGGGAATTCACCCCTCCACTTT
>-|TRBV10-3|TRBJ1-1|-
CAISDGVKGTEAFF
TGTGCCATCAGTGACGGGGTTAAAGGCACTGAAGCTTTCTTT
>TRBD1|TRBV7-9|TRBJ1-2|-
CASSLARDRDFPFYGYTF
TGTGCCAGCAGCTTAGCGCGGGACAGGGACTTTCCCTTCTATGGCTACACCTTC
>-|TRBV28|TRBJ1-3|-
CASSLVQGSGNTIYF
TGTGCCAGCAGTTTGGTGCAGGGGTCAGGAAACACCATATATTTT
>TRBD1|TRBV28|TRBJ1-2|-
CASSWGTGINYGYTF
TGTGCCAGCAGTTGGGGGACAGGGATCAACTATGGCTACACCTTC
>TRBD1|TRBV6-2/TRBV6-3|TRBJ2-2|-
CASSRQGPNTGELFF
TGTGCCAGCAGTAGACAGGGCCCGAACACCGGGGAGCTGTTTTTT
>-|TRBV19|TRBJ1-5|once
CASSIAPGEQPQHF
TGTGCCAGTAGTATAGCCCCAGGGGAGCAGCCCCAGCATTTT
>-|TRBV7-6|TRBJ2-2|-
CASSPRGLGTGELFF
TGTGCCAGCAGCCCCCGGGGGTTAGGCACCGGGGAGCTGTTTTTT
>-|TRBV5-4|TRBJ2-4|-
CASSSQLVNIQYF
TGTGCCAGCAGTTCTCAACTAGTTAACATTCAGTACTTC
>-|TRBV5-1|TRBJ1-2|-
CASSLSSPGDRFRLANYGYTF
TGCGCCAGCAGCTTAAGTTCCCCGGGCGACAGGTTCAGATTAGCTAACTATGGCTACACCTTC
>TRBD2|TRBV4-3|TRBJ2-2|-
CASSQDRFFGGSSTGELFF
TGCGCCAGCAGCCAAGATCGGTTTTTCGGCGGGAGTTCAACCGGGGAGCTGTTTTTT
>TRBD1|TRBV27|TRBJ2-7|-
CASSFWRTGTYEQYF
TGTGCCAGCAGTTTCTGGAGGACAGGTACCTACGAGCAGTACTTC
>-|TRBV18|TRBJ1-2|once
CASSPSTGTNYGYTF
TGTGCCAGCTCACCGTCGACAGGAACCAACTATGGCTACACCTTC
>-|TRBV27|TRBJ1-1|-
CASSVAGTANTEAFF
TGTGCCAGCAGTGTAGCCGGGACTGCGAACACTGAAGCTTTCTTT
>TRBD1|TRBV7-2|TRBJ1-1|once
CASSPSRDRGAFF
TGTGCCAGCAGTCCCTCCCGGGACAGGGGAGCTTTCTTT
>TRBD2|TRBV9|TRBJ2-1|-
CASSVAGTSGVYNEQFF
TGTGCCAGCAGCGTAGCTGGGACTAGCGGAGTCTACAATGAGCAGTTCTTC
>TRBD2|TRBV27|TRBJ2-1|-
CASSSRTSPRVYNEQFF
TGTGCCAGCAGTTCCAGGACTAGCCCGAGGGTCTACAATGAGCAGTTCTTC
>TRBD1|TRBV28|TRBJ2-2|-
CATQGVYGDTGELFF
TGTGCCACCCAGGGGGTCTACGGGGACACCGGGGAGCTGTTTTTT
>TRBD1|TRBV19|TRBJ1-5|-
CASTRIGTGSLNQPQHF
TGTGCCAGTACCCGAATAGGGACAGGCAGCCTCAATCAGCCCCAGCATTTT
>TRBD2|TRBV13|TRBJ2-3|-
CASSSFSKRGNTDTQYF
TGTGCCAGCAGCTCGTTCTCGAAGCGGGGCAACACAGATACGCAGTATTTT
>TRBD1|TRBV9|TRBJ1-6|-
CASSVDHRGEPDSPLHF
TGTGCCAGCAGCGTAGATCACAGGGGGGAGCCTGACTCACCCCTCCACTTT
>TRBD2|TRBV6-5|TRBJ2-7|-
CASRSLAGVSYEQYF
TGTGCCAGCAGGTCCCTAGCGGGAGTCTCCTACGAGCAGTACTTC
>TRBD1|TRBV6-5|TRBJ1-1|-
CASRQGVMNTEAFF
TGTGCCAGCAGACAGGGGGTCATGAACACTGAAGCTTTCTTT
>-|TRBV5-1|TRBJ1-1|-
CASSPTVSTNTEAFF
TGCGCCAGCAGCCCGACAGTCTCAACGAACACTGAAGCTTTCTTT
>TRBD1|TRBV7-9|TRBJ2-5|-
CASSLGQGATQYF
TGTGCCAGCAGCTTGGGACAGGGGGCGACCCAGTACTTC
>TRBD1|TRBV3-1/TRBV3-2|TRBJ1-5|once
CASSQGTGGLGQPQHF
TGTGCCAGCAGCCAAGGGACAGGGGGCTTGGGTCAGCCCCAGCATTTT
>TRBD2|TRBV27|TRBJ2-7|-
CASSFREGGLYEQYF
TGTGCCAGCAGTTTTCGGGAGGGCGGTCTTTACGAGCAGTACTTC
>-|TRBV19|TRBJ1-1|once
CASSMALNTEAFF
TGTGCCAGTAGTATGGCCTTGAACACTGAAGCTTTCTTT
>-|TRBV5-6|TRBJ2-4|-
CASSLIREMGNIQYF
TGTGCCAGCAGCTTGATCCGGGAAATGGGGAACATTCAGTACTTC
>TRBD2|TRBV4-2|TRBJ2-7|-
CASSHPTLAGGPGEQYF
TGTGCCAGCAGCCACCCGACCCTAGCGGGAGGGCCGGGCGAGCAGTACTTC
>-|TRBV6-5|TRBJ1-4|-
CASSSWRTDEKLFF
TGTGCCAGCAGTAGTTGGAGGACGGATGAAAAACTGTTTTTT